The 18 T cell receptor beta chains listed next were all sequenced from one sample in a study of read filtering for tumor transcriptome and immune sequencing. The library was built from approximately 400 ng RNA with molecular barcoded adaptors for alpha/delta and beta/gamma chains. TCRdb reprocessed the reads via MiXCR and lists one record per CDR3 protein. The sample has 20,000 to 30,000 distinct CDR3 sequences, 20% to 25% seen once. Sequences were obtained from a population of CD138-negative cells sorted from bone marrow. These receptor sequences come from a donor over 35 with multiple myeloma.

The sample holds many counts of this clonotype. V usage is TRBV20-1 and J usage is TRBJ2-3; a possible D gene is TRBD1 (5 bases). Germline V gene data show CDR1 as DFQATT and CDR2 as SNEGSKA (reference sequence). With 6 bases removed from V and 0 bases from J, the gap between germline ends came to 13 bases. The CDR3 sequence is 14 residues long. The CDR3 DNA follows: TGCAGTGCCCCCCGGACATCTAGCACAGATACGCAGTATTTT. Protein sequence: CSAPRTSSTDTQYF.

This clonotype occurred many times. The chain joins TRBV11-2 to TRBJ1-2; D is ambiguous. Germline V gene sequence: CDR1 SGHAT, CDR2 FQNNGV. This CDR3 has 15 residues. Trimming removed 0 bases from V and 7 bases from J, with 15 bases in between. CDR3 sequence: CASSLDWKGGSGYTF. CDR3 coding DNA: TGTGCCAGCAGCTTAGACTGGAAGGGAGGCTCTGGCTACACCTTC. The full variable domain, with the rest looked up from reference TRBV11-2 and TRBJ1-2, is EAGVAQSPRYKIIEKRQSVAFWCNPISGHATLYWYQQILGQGPKLLIQFQNNGVVDDSQLPKDRFSAERLKGVDSTLKIQPAKLEDSAVYLCASSLDWKGGSGYTFGSGTRLTVV.

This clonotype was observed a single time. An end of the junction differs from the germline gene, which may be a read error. CDR3 bases: TGTGCCAGCAAGACAGGGGCGAACTACAATGACCAGTTCTTC. As protein: CASKTGANYNDQFF. The chain recombines TRBV28 with TRBJ2-1, with 8 nucleotides matching TRBD1. The CDR3 is 14 residues long. Germline-derived CDR1 and CDR2 are MDHEN and SYDVKM. The variable domain in full, with the rest retrieved from reference TRBV28 and TRBJ2-1, is DVKVTQSSRYLVKRTGEKVFLECVQDMDHENMFWYRQDPGLGLRLIYFSYDVKMKEKGDIPEGYSVSREKKERFSLILESASTNQTSMYLCASKTGANYNDQFFGPGTRLTVL.

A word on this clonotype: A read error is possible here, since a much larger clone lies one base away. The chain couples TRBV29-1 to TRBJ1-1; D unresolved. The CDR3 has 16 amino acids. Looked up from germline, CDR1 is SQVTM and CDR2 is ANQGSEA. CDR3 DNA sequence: TGCAGCGTTGGGGCAGGACGGGGAGGCATGAACACTGTAGCTTTCTTT. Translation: CSVGAGRGGMNTVAFF.

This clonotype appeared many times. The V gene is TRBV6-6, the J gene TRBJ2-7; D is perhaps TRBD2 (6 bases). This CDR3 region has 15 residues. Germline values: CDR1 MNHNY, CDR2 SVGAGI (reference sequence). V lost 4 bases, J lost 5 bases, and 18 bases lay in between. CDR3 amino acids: CASSSVVGGSDEQYF. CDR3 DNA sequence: TGTGCCAGCAGTTCGGTGGTTGGAGGGTCTGACGAGCAGTACTTC.

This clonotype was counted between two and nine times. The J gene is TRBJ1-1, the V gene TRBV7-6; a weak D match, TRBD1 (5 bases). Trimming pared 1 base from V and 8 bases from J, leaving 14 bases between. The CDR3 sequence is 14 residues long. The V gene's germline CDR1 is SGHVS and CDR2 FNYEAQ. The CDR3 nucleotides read TGTGCCAGCAGCTTAGAGGAGGGAAGGGGCGAAGCTTTCTTT. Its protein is CASSLEEGRGEAFF.

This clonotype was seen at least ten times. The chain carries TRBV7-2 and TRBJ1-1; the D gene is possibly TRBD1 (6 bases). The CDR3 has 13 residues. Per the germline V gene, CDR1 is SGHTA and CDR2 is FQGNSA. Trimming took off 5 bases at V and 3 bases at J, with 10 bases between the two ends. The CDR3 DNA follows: TGTGCCAGCAGCCGGGACACTTACACTGAAGCTTTCTTT. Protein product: CASSRDTYTEAFF.

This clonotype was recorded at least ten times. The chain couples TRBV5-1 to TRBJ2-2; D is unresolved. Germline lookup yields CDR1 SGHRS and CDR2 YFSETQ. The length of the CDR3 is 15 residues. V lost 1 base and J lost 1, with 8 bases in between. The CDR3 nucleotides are TGCGCCAGCAGCTTGTACGACAAGAACACCGGGGAGCTGTTTTTT. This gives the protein CASSLYDKNTGELFF.

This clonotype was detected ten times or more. In DNA form, the CDR3 reads TGTGCCAGCAGCCTGCCCGCTAGCGGGGGCCGTGAGCAGTTCTTC. Protein product: CASSLPASGGREQFF. The V call is TRBV5-5, the J call TRBJ2-1; 10 bases are a match to TRBD2. With 4 bases clipped from V and 9 bases from J, the junction kept 10 bases outside the gene matches. The CDR3 has 15 amino acids. The germline gives CDR1 SGHKS, CDR2 YYEKEE (reference sequence).

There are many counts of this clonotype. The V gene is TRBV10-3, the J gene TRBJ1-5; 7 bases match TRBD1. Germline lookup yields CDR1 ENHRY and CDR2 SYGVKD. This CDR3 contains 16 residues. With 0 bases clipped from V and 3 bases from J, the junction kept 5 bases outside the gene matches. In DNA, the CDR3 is TGTGCCATCAGTGAGTCGAAAGGGGGCCACAATCAGCCCCAGCATTTT. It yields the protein CAISESKGGHNQPQHF.

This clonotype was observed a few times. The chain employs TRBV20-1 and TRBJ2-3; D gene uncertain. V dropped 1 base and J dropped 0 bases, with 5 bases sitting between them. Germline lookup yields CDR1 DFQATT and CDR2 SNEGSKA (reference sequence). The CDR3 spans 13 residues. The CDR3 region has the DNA TGCAGTGCTAGAGTGGTCAGCACAGATACGCAGTATTTT. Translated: CSARVVSTDTQYF.

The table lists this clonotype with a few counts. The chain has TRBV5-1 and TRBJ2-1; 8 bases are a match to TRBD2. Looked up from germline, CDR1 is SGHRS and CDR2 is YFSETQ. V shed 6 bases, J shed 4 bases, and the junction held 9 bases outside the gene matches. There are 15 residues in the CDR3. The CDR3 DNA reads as TGCGCCAGCACTCCTTCCGGGGGGGGATACAATGAGCAGTTCTTC. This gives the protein CASTPSGGGYNEQFF.

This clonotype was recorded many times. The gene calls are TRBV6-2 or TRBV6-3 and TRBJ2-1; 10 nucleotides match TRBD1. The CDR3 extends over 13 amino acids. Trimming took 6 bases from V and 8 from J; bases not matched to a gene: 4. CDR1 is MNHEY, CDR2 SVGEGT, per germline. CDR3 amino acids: CASRGTGEDEQFF. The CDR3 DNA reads TGTGCCAGCAGGGGGACAGGGGAAGATGAGCAGTTCTTC.

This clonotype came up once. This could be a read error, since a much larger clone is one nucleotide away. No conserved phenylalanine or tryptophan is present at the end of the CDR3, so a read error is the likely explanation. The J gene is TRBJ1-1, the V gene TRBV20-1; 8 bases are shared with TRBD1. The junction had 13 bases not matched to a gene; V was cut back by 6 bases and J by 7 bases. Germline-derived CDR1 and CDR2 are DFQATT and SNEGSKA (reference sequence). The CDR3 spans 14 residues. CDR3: CSAFWTGSRFEAFI. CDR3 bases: TGCAGTGCCTTTTGGACAGGGTCGAGGTTTGAAGCTTTCATT.

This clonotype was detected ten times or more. The CDR3 DNA sequence: TGCGCCAGCAGCAACCTCCCGGAGAGCTCCTACAATGAGCAGTTCTTC. This translates into CASSNLPESSYNEQFF. The J gene is TRBJ2-1, the V gene TRBV5-1; D unclear. CDR3 length: 16 amino acids. Per the germline V gene, CDR1 is SGHRS and CDR2 is YFSETQ. The V end was cut by 4 bases, the J end by 0 bases, with 14 bases between.

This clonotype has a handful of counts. In nucleotides, the CDR3 is TGTGCCAGTAGTAGTGGACTAGCAGCCCCAGATACGCAGTATTTT. It specifies CASSSGLAAPDTQYF. The chain combines TRBV19 with TRBJ2-3; 8 bases match TRBD2. The germline gives CDR1 LNHDA, CDR2 SQIVND (reference sequence). The V gene end was trimmed by 4 bases and the J gene end by 4 bases; junction bases not matched to a gene: 7. The CDR3 runs 15 residues.

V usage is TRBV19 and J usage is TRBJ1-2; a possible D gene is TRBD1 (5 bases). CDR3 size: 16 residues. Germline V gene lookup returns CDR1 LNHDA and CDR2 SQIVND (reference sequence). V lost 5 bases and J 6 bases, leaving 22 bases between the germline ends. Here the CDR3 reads CASSLFSVQGPDGYTF. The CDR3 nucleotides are TGTGCCAGTAGTCTATTCTCGGTTCAGGGACCTGATGGCTACACCTTC.

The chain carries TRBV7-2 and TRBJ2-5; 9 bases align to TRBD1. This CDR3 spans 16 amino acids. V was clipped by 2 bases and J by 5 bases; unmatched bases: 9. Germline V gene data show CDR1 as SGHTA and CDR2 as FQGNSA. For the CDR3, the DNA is TGTGCCAGCAGCTTAATGGTACAGGGGGCGGGGGAGACCCAGTACTTC. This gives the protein CASSLMVQGAGETQYF.